Reported below is one T cell receptor beta chain. The antigen is not known. Trimming took 1 base from V and 0 from J, leaving 14 bases between them. CDR1 is LGHNA and CDR2 is YSLEER in the germline V gene. This CDR3 contains 17 residues. Presence of unique molecular identifiers characterized the TCR beta cDNA libraries. Some 540,000 cDNA molecules were obtained from 1 to 10 million T cells. TCRdb itself ran the PCR reads through MiXCR, one entry per CDR3 protein. The sample lists roughly 430,000 distinct CDR3 sequences, over 30% occurring once. This specimen comes from a study of post-analysis software for immune sequencing data. Study-wide results and caveats: A handful of TRBV segments occurring more often in patients than controls included TRBV5-6, TRBV5-1 and TRBV20-1. With F measure, samples from one preparation batch clustered together strongly. Multiple sclerosis patients showed significantly lower normalized Chao1 diversity than controls did.

Source material: blood. The chain joins TRBV4-3 to TRBJ2-3; D is unclear. This TCR derives from a girl aged 2-10 years with multiple sclerosis. Written as DNA, the CDR3 is TGCGCCAGCAGCCAAGCGGCTTGGCTAGGGAGCACAGATACGCAGTATTTT. It codes for CASSQAAWLGSTDTQYF.